This T cell receptor beta chain originates from a study of beta chain features in type 1 diabetes. Findings of the study overall: PCR might favor shorter templates, equally in patients and controls.

Every single donor gave one heparinised blood draw, and these averaged roughly 100 mL. Stem cell-like memory, regulatory, central memory and naive CD4+ cells were sorted via CD45RO/CCR7/CD25/CD127/CD95/CD27. The investigators reverse transcribed all of the isolated RNA, so they sequenced expressed TCRB transcripts. Method: immunoSEQ multiplex PCR; TCRdb's copy keeps in-frame clones and lacks some. The sample shows some 900,000 clones, 15% to 20% of them seen only once. In this sample, this clone turned up a few times. Its antigen remains unknown. There are 13 residues in the CDR3. J lost 7 bases, V lost 4 bases, and 5 bases had no gene match. CDR1 is WNHNN and CDR2 is SYGVQD in the germline V gene (reference sequence).

The chain couples TRBV10-1 to TRBJ2-7, with 9 bases matching TRBD2. The sequencing input was naive CD4+ T cells from blood. The receptor's source is a woman aged 18-29 years in good health. CDR3 bases: TGCGCCAGCAGTGGGGTAGCGGGAGATGAGCAGTACTTC. Translation gives CASSGVAGDEQYF.